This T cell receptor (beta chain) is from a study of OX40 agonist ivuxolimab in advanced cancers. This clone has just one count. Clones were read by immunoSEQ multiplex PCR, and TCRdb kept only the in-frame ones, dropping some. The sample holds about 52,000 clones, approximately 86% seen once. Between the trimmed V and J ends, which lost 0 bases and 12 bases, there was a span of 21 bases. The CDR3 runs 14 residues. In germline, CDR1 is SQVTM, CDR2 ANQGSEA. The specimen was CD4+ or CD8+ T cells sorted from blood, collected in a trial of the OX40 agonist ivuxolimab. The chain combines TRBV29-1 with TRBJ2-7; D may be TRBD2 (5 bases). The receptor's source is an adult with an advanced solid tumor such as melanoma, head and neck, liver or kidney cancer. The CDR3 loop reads CSVEDEGAVRRRYF. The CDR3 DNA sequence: TGCAGCGTTGAAGATGAAGGAGCGGTTAGACGGCGGTACTTC.